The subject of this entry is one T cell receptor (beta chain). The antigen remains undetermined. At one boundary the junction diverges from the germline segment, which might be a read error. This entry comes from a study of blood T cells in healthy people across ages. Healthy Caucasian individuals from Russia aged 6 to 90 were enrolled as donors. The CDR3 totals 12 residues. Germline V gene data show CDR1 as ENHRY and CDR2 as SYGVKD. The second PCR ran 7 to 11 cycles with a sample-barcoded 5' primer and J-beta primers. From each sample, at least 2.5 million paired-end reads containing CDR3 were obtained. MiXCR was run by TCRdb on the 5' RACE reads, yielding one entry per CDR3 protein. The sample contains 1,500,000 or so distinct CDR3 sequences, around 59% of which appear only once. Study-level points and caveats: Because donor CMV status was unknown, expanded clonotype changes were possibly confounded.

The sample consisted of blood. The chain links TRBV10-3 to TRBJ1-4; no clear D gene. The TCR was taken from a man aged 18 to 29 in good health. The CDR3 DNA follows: TGTGCCGTCAGTGCTTCTAATGAAAAACTGTTTTTT. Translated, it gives CAVSASNEKLFF.